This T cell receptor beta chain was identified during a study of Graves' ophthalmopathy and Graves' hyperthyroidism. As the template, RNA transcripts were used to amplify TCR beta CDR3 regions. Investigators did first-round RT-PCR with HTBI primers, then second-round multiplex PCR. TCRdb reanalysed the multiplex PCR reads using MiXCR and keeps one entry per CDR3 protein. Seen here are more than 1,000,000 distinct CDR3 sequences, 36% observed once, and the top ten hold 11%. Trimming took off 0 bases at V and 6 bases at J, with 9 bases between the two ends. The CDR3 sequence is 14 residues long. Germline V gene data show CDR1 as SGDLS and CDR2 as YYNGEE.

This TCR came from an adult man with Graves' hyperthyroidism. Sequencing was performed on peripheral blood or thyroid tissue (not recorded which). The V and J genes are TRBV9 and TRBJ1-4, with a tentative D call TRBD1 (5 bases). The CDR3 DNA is TGTGCCAGCAGCGTAGGGGGCTTTTATGAAAAACTGTTTTTT. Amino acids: CASSVGGFYEKLFF.